What follows are 17 T cell receptor beta chains derived from one specimen sequenced in a study of beta chain features in type 1 diabetes. Regarding the study as a whole: Moderate but significant shortening of TCRB CDR3s was recorded in all four CD4+ subsets from Type 1 diabetes patients.

Antigen specificity for these receptors is unknown. cDNA synthesis used the whole RNA isolate, giving expressed TCRB sequences. The assay was immunoSEQ multiplex PCR, and TCRdb's table has in-frame clones only and misses some. Of tens of thousands of clones in the sample, 66% were seen once. Sequencing used Tregs from blood. Source of these receptors: a woman younger than 35 with type 1 diabetes.

The chain employs TRBV28 and TRBJ2-2, with 7 bases that match TRBD1. V shed 7 bases and J 0 bases; nucleotides not matched to a gene: 8. CDR1 MDHEN and CDR2 SYDVKM come from the germline V gene. The CDR3 covers 16 residues. CDR3 coding DNA: TGTGCCAGCATTACAACCGGGACAGCGAACACCGGGGAGCTGTTTTTT. The encoded protein is CASITTGTANTGELFF.

This clone was seen more than once but under ten times. V usage is TRBV5-1 and J usage is TRBJ2-5; 9 bases map to TRBD2. V lost 4 bases, J lost 5 bases, and 6 bases stayed unmatched. There are 14 residues in the CDR3. Germline CDR1 and CDR2: SGHRS and YFSETQ. The CDR3 nucleotides are TGCGCCAGCAGCCGGCGGGGGGGAGAGGAGACCCAGTACTTC. As protein: CASSRRGGEETQYF.

The gene calls are TRBV7-3 and TRBJ2-7, with TRBD1 as a possible D gene (5 bases). Trimming shortened V by 3 bases and J by 5 bases, and 11 bases separated the two germline ends. Germline CDR1 reads SGHTA; CDR2 reads FQGTGA. The CDR3 length is 13 residues. The CDR3 DNA follows: TGTGCCAGCAGCTTTGGGGCCTGGGACGAGCAGTACTTC. Its protein is CASSFGAWDEQYF.

The CDR3 reads CASSMTGGGEQFF. The DNA for the CDR3 is TGTGCCAGCTCCATGACAGGGGGCGGTGAGCAGTTCTTC. The chain carries TRBV18 and TRBJ2-1, with 10 bases identical to TRBD1. This CDR3 is 13 amino acids long. Losses at the gene ends were 6 bases for V and 9 bases for J; bases not matched to a gene: 5. Germline CDR1 KGHSH, CDR2 LQKENI.

The chain couples TRBV5-1 to TRBJ2-5; maybe TRBD1 (6 bases). Matching the DNA end better, TRBJ2-7 makes the J call doubtful. This CDR3 has 18 amino acids. CDR1 is SGHRS and CDR2 is YFSETQ in the germline V gene. CDR3 coding DNA: TGCGCCAGCAGCTTCCTACCTCCAGGGCAGGGGTTGTTATACGAGCAGTACTTC. Its translation: CASSFLPPGQGLLYEQYF.

The chain links TRBV6-1 to TRBJ1-2, with TRBD1 as a possible D gene (6 bases). This CDR3 is built from 11 residues. Germline values: CDR1 MNHNS, CDR2 SASEGT. V lost 8 bases and J lost 8, with 12 bases in between. The CDR3 region has the DNA TGTGCCAGCGGGGGCAGTAGGGGCTACACCTTC. Residues: CASGGSRGYTF.

Only a few counts were recorded for this clone. V gene TRBV10-3 combines with J gene TRBJ1-2, with no clear D. CDR1 and CDR2 (germline): ENHRY, SYGVKD. Trimming left V 8 bases short and J 8 bases short, with 15 bases between. This CDR3 is built from 12 residues. In DNA, the CDR3 is TGTGCCATCTCGGCCTCCGGGAGAGGCTACACCTTC. Encoded protein: CAISASGRGYTF.

The rearrangement uses TRBV7-9 and TRBJ1-5; no clear D. The germline V gene has CDR1 SEHNR and CDR2 FQNEAQ (reference sequence). V lost 3 bases and J 4 bases, leaving 4 bases between the germline ends. The CDR3 is 12 residues long. The CDR3 DNA reads as TGTGCCAGCAGCTTGCTAAATCAGCCCCAGCATTTT. It codes for CASSLLNQPQHF.

This clone was counted once. V is TRBV7-2 and J is TRBJ2-1, with 7 positions matching TRBD2. The CDR3 sequence is 14 residues long. V lost 1 base, J lost 9 bases, and 6 bases stayed unmatched. The germline CDR1 and CDR2 sequences are SGHTA and FQGNSA. CDR3 sequence reads: CASSLGWASGEQFF. CDR3 nucleotides: TGTGCCAGCAGCTTAGGCTGGGCTAGCGGTGAGCAGTTCTTC.

This chain links TRBV27 with TRBJ2-5; TRBD2 matches at 7 bases. CDR3 length equals 16 residues. V lost 4 bases, J lost 5 bases, and 13 bases stayed unmatched. Looked up from germline, CDR1 is MNHEY and CDR2 is SMNVEV (reference sequence). The CDR3 DNA reads TGTGCCAGCAGTTCATACCCTGGACTAGTCGGCGAGACCCAGTACTTC. Its protein product is CASSSYPGLVGETQYF.

Judged by abundance, this clone is medium-sized (0.01 to 0.1%). The genes are TRBV19 and TRBJ2-2; 8 nucleotides match TRBD1. The length of the CDR3 is 14 residues. Germline values: CDR1 LNHDA, CDR2 SQIVND (reference sequence). Unmatched junction bases numbered 6, after V lost 3 bases and J lost 9 bases. The CDR3 coding sequence is TGTGCCAGTAGTATCCGTGACAGGGGTAGGGAGCTGTTTTTT. This sequence encodes CASSIRDRGRELFF. The whole variable domain, filled in from reference TRBV19 and TRBJ2-2, reads DGGITQSPKYLFRKEGQNVTLSCEQNLNHDAMYWYRQDPGQGLRLIYYSQIVNDFQKGDIAEGYSVSREKKESFPLTVTSAQKNPTAFYLCASSIRDRGRELFFGEGSRLTVL.

The sample holds a few counts of this clone. The genes are TRBV7-9 and TRBJ2-5; 7 nucleotides align to TRBD1. V lost 3 bases, J lost 2 bases, and 6 bases stayed unmatched. The CDR3 totals 15 residues. Germline lookup yields CDR1 SEHNR and CDR2 FQNEAQ (reference sequence). CDR3 coding DNA: TGTGCCAGCAGCTTCTATCTACAGGGGCAAGAGACCCAGTACTTC. Amino acids: CASSFYLQGQETQYF.

This chain uses TRBV6-6 with TRBJ2-1; TRBD1 matches 9 bases. This CDR3 has 15 residues. Germline trimming cut 5 bases from V and 4 bases from J; bases unmatched to any gene: 6. Germline CDR1 and CDR2: MNHNY and SVGAGI (reference sequence). In nucleotides, the CDR3 is TGTGCCAGCAGTCTACAAGGGACAGGGTACAATGAGCAGTTCTTC. This encodes CASSLQGTGYNEQFF.

V gene TRBV7-2 combines with J gene TRBJ2-7, with a possible D match to TRBD1 (6 bases). V was trimmed by 5 bases and J by 7 bases, leaving 21 bases between them. Germline V gene data show CDR1 as SGHTA and CDR2 as FQGNSA. The CDR3 has 15 amino acids. The CDR3 region has the DNA TGTGCCAGCAGCAACACCGGGACATCCTATGGGGAGCAGTACTTC. It codes for CASSNTGTSYGEQYF.

The chain joins TRBV27 to TRBJ2-7, with no clear D. The CDR3 covers 13 residues. Germline-derived CDR1 and CDR2 are MNHEY and SMNVEV (reference sequence). V gave up 6 bases and J gave up 4 bases, with 13 bases separating them. CDR3 nucleotide sequence: TGTGCCAGCAGGCTAACAGCAGATTACGAGCAGTACTTC. Its protein is CASRLTADYEQYF.

The genes are TRBV14 and TRBJ2-5; tentatively, D is TRBD1 (5 bases). Germline CDR1 and CDR2: SGHDN and FVKESK. V lost 5 bases, J lost 5 bases, and 15 bases lay in between. The CDR3 length is 14 residues. The CDR3 loop reads CASSGPSGWETQYF. DNA of the CDR3: TGTGCCAGCAGCGGACCGTCAGGGTGGGAGACCCAGTACTTC.

This sequence joins TRBV5-4 and TRBJ2-7, with TRBD2 matching over 14 bases. Per the germline V gene, CDR1 is SGHNT and CDR2 is YYREEE (reference sequence). This CDR3 is built from 17 residues. The junction had 9 bases not matched to a gene; V was cut back by 2 bases and J by 5 bases. The CDR3 is CASSLTAGLAGVDEQYF. Written as DNA, the CDR3 is TGTGCCAGCAGCTTAACTGCGGGACTAGCGGGAGTGGACGAGCAGTACTTC. The full variable domain, in which reference TRBV5-4 and TRBJ2-7 provide the parts outside the CDR3, is ETGVTQSPTHLIKTRGQQVTLRCSSQSGHNTVSWYQQALGQGPQFIFQYYREEENGRGNFPPRFSGLQFPNYSSELNVNALELDDSALYLCASSLTAGLAGVDEQYFGPGTRLTVT.